The 9 T cell receptor beta chains below all came from one sample that was sequenced in a study of identical twins. TCRdb fed the 5' RACE reads into MiXCR, producing one record per CDR3 protein. Seen here are about 810,000 distinct CDR3 sequences, 9% to 15% observed once, and the top ten hold 1.5% to 2%. These data were also filed under a second study, of yellow fever vaccine responses in identical twins.

The sequencing sample was made of PBMCs. The receptors were sampled from a woman younger than 35 in good health.

V is TRBV25-1 and J is TRBJ1-6; D is undetermined. This CDR3 region has 14 residues. V lost 9 bases and J 0 bases, leaving 9 bases between the germline ends. CDR1 and CDR2 (germline): MGHDK, SYGVNS. CDR3 in DNA: TGTGCCAGTCAACAGAGCTCCTATAATTCACCCCTCCACTTT. Translating gives CASQQSSYNSPLHF.

This chain links TRBV23-1 with TRBJ2-3; the D gene could be TRBD1 or TRBD2 (5 bases each). TRBV23-1 is an open reading frame whose function is uncertain. Trimming cost V 1 base and J 11 bases, with 10 bases left between them. CDR3 length: 12 residues. DNA for the CDR3: TGCGCCAGCAGTCAATGGGGCAGCGGGCAGTATTTT. Encoded protein: CASSQWGSGQYF.

This clonotype was seen a few times. The rearrangement joins TRBV12-3 or TRBV12-4 to TRBJ2-7, with 14 nucleotides matching TRBD2. V lost 4 bases to trimming and J lost 8 bases; unmatched junction nucleotides: 13. This CDR3 spans 17 amino acids. Written as DNA, the CDR3 is TGTGCCAGCAGTTCCGAGGCAGGACTAGCGGGAGGTTCCAAGCAGTACTTC. Its protein is CASSSEAGLAGGSKQYF.

This clonotype appeared many times. The chain recombines TRBV5-1 with TRBJ1-5; TRBD1 might be the D (5 bases). Per the germline V gene, CDR1 is SGHRS and CDR2 is YFSETQ. This CDR3 spans 14 amino acids. V gave up 2 bases and J gave up 4 bases, with 10 bases separating them. This CDR3 reads CASSFGGENQPQHF. The DNA for the CDR3 is TGCGCCAGCAGCTTTGGAGGGGAGAATCAGCCCCAGCATTTT.

The chain combines TRBV20-1 with TRBJ2-3; no reliable D call. V lost 3 bases and J lost 2, with 15 bases in between. The germline V gene encodes CDR1 DFQATT and CDR2 SNEGSKA (reference sequence). The CDR3 length is 15 residues. CDR3 bases: TGCAGTGCTAGGCCCCTTCTAGGGAACACAGATACGCAGTATTTT. Amino acid sequence: CSARPLLGNTDTQYF.

This clonotype appeared many times. V gene TRBV5-4 combines with J gene TRBJ2-1; D gene ambiguous. Between the trimmed V and J ends, which lost 2 bases and 2 bases, there was a span of 14 bases. Per the germline V gene, CDR1 is SGHNT and CDR2 is YYREEE (reference sequence). This CDR3 region has 16 residues. CDR3 bases: TGTGCCAGCAGCTTTTCCTCGACAAACCCCTACAATGAGCAGTTCTTC. It encodes CASSFSSTNPYNEQFF. The entire variable domain, with the rest obtained from reference TRBV5-4 and TRBJ2-1, is as follows: ETGVTQSPTHLIKTRGQQVTLRCSSQSGHNTVSWYQQALGQGPQFIFQYYREEENGRGNFPPRFSGLQFPNYSSELNVNALELDDSALYLCASSFSSTNPYNEQFFGPGTRLTVL.

This clonotype was picked up one time. The gene calls are TRBV12-3 or TRBV12-4 and TRBJ2-2, with 8 bases fitting TRBD2. The CDR3 totals 19 residues. After removal of 11 bases from V and 3 bases from J, the junction contained 23 bases not matched to a gene. CDR3 in DNA: TGTGCCTGCTGCCGTCTGGCTCGCGGGGGGCCTATGTACACCGGGGAGCTGTTTTTT. This sequence encodes CACCRLARGGPMYTGELFF.

The CDR3 DNA follows: TGTGCCAGCGCGTCTCAGGGATACACCGGGGAGCTGTTTTTT. Protein: CASASQGYTGELFF. The chain combines TRBV28 with TRBJ2-2; D perhaps matches TRBD1 (5 bases). The V gene lost 8 bases and the J gene lost 3 bases, with 13 bases spanning the gap. This CDR3 is built from 14 residues. The germline V gene encodes CDR1 MDHEN and CDR2 SYDVKM.

V usage is TRBV11-2 and J usage is TRBJ2-3; perhaps TRBD1 as D (6 bases). Germline-derived CDR1 and CDR2 are SGHAT and FQNNGV. The CDR3 sequence is 13 residues long. V lost 7 bases to trimming and J lost 3 bases, with 11 bases between them. For the CDR3, the DNA is TGTGCCAGCAATATCAGGGGAACAGATACGCAGTATTTT. Translated, it gives CASNIRGTDTQYF.